One sample yielded the 2 T cell receptor beta chains listed below, sequenced in a study of cytomegalovirus exposure and HLA in healthy donors. This PCR relied on a set of 60 Vbeta primers and 13 Jbeta primers. Profiling relied on immunoSEQ multiplex PCR, and the TCRdb table lists in-frame clones only, not all of them. The table has over 150,000 clones, around 77% seen once. The sample was PBMCs. These receptors originate from a woman younger than 45 in good health and CMV-seronegative.

The chain has TRBV5-6 and TRBJ2-5; D may be TRBD2 (6 bases). V was cut by 2 bases and J by 3 bases, with 14 bases left in between. The CDR3 totals 15 residues. The germline V gene has CDR1 SGHDT and CDR2 YYEEEE. CDR3 sequence (DNA): TGTGCCAGCAGCTTCCCGGGACTCAAAGAAGAGACCCAGTACTTC. Translated, it gives CASSFPGLKEETQYF.

The CDR3 sequence is CASTPSPGLETQYF. The DNA of the CDR3 is TGTGCCAGCACTCCTTCCCCGGGGTTGGAGACCCAGTACTTC. This rearrangement joins TRBV7-2 to TRBJ2-5; D is possibly TRBD2 (5 bases). CDR1 and CDR2 from the germline V gene are SGHTA and FQGNSA. Trimming shortened V by 7 bases and J by 5 bases, and 17 bases separated the two germline ends. This CDR3 is built from 14 residues.